Listed below are T cell receptor beta chains from one sample, sequenced in a study of OX40 agonist ivuxolimab in advanced cancers. Libraries were prepared by immunoSEQ multiplex PCR; TCRdb keeps only in-frame clonotypes and omits some of them. The sample holds approximately 70,000 clones, roughly 84% seen once. Sequenced here: CD4+ or CD8+ T cells sorted from blood, sampled in a trial of the OX40 agonist ivuxolimab. The receptor set was obtained from an adult with an advanced solid tumor such as melanoma, head and neck, liver or kidney cancer. CDR3s include the opening cysteine and the closing phenylalanine or tryptophan. The order of the fields is V gene, D gene, J gene, clone size, CDR3 protein, CDR3 DNA. A D gene is named only where the DNA matches it firmly. Only part of the rows carry a size: once, few, many, or a class if the clone is expanded.

V gene: TRBV27; D gene: -; J gene: TRBJ1-5; clone size: -; CDR3 protein: CASSSVAGARNQPQHF; CDR3 DNA: TGTGCCAGCAGCAGTGTCGCGGGGGCTCGCAATCAGCCCCAGCATTTT
V gene: TRBV7-2; D gene: -; J gene: TRBJ2-6; clone size: -; CDR3 protein: CASSMSSSGANVLTF; CDR3 DNA: TGTGCCAGCAGCATGAGCTCCTCTGGGGCCAACGTCCTGACTTTC
V gene: TRBV2; D gene: -; J gene: TRBJ2-1; clone size: -; CDR3 protein: CASNYYNEQFF; CDR3 DNA: TGTGCCAGCAATTATTACAATGAGCAGTTCTTC
V gene: TRBV6-6; D gene: TRBD2; J gene: TRBJ2-5; clone size: few; CDR3 protein: CASSYMSSREGTQYF; CDR3 DNA: TGTGCCAGCAGTTACATGTCCTCGCGGGAGGGGACCCAGTACTTC
V gene: TRBV5-1; D gene: -; J gene: TRBJ1-2; clone size: -; CDR3 protein: CASSSMDRSGYTF; CDR3 DNA: TGCGCCAGCAGCTCAATGGACCGATCTGGCTACACCTTC
V gene: TRBV28; D gene: -; J gene: TRBJ1-2; clone size: -; CDR3 protein: CASTSSGTNYGYTF; CDR3 DNA: TGTGCCAGCACCTCATCCGGGACTAACTATGGCTACACCTTC
V gene: TRBV5-6; D gene: -; J gene: TRBJ2-5; clone size: -; CDR3 protein: CASSSLARQETQYF; CDR3 DNA: TGTGCCAGCAGCTCGCTTGCTAGGCAAGAGACCCAGTACTTC
V gene: TRBV4-1; D gene: -; J gene: TRBJ1-6; clone size: -; CDR3 protein: CASSQEAGAENSPLHF; CDR3 DNA: TGCGCCAGCAGCCAAGAGGCGGGGGCGGAAAATTCACCCCTCCACTTT
V gene: TRBV4-1; D gene: TRBD1; J gene: TRBJ1-4; clone size: -; CDR3 protein: CASSNPYRGANEKLFF; CDR3 DNA: TGCGCCAGCAGCAACCCATACAGGGGGGCTAATGAAAAACTGTTTTTT
V gene: TRBV7-2; D gene: TRBD2; J gene: TRBJ2-5; clone size: -; CDR3 protein: CASSPGLAGGQETQYF; CDR3 DNA: TGTGCCAGCAGCCCTGGACTAGCGGGAGGACAAGAGACCCAGTACTTC
V gene: TRBV6-1; D gene: -; J gene: TRBJ1-2; clone size: -; CDR3 protein: CASSALTVQPRYYGYTF; CDR3 DNA: TGTGCCAGCAGTGCACTTACGGTTCAGCCTAGATACTATGGCTACACCTTC
V gene: TRBV6-6; D gene: TRBD1; J gene: TRBJ1-5; clone size: -; CDR3 protein: CASSDRQGSNQPQHF; CDR3 DNA: TGTGCCAGCAGTGATCGACAGGGGAGCAATCAGCCCCAGCATTTT
V gene: TRBV9; D gene: TRBD2; J gene: TRBJ2-3; clone size: -; CDR3 protein: CASSVAQGLASADTQYF; CDR3 DNA: TGTGCCAGCAGCGTAGCCCAGGGACTAGCTAGCGCAGATACGCAGTATTTT
V gene: TRBV5-6; D gene: -; J gene: TRBJ1-2; clone size: -; CDR3 protein: CASSSSGGYTF; CDR3 DNA: TGTGCCAGCAGCTCCTCCGGGGGCTACACCTTC
V gene: TRBV4-2; D gene: TRBD2; J gene: TRBJ2-7; clone size: -; CDR3 protein: CASSQGLAGAYEQYF; CDR3 DNA: TGTGCCAGCAGCCAAGGACTAGCGGGTGCCTACGAGCAGTACTTC
V gene: TRBV7-9; D gene: -; J gene: TRBJ1-1; clone size: once; CDR3 protein: CASSLEQGNTEAFF; CDR3 DNA: TGTGCCAGCAGCTTAGAGCAGGGGAACACTGAAGCTTTCTTT